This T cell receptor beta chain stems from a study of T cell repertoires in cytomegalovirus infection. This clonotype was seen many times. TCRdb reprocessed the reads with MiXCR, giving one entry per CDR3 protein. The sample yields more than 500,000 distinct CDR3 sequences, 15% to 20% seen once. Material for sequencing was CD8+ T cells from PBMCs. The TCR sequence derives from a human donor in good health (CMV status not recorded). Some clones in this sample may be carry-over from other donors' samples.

The CDR3, as DNA: TGTGCCAGCAGCTTAGGGACCGCTTCCACCTTC. It codes for CASSLGTASTF. The chain carries TRBV7-8 and TRBJ1-2, with D uncertain. With 1 base removed from V and 13 bases from J, the gap between germline ends came to 10 bases. CDR3 length equals 11 residues. Germline CDR1 SGHVS, CDR2 FQNEAQ.